The next 14 T cell receptor beta chains were all read from a single sample in a study of blood T cell repertoires in COVID-19. Here immunoSEQ multiplex PCR was the method, and the copy in TCRdb shows in-frame clones only, minus some. This table holds 95,000 to 150,000 clones, about 82% found once. Sequenced sample: peripheral blood. Receptor source: a man aged 60 to 69 with active or convalescent COVID-19.

This chain connects TRBV12-3 or TRBV12-4 to TRBJ2-1; TRBD2 aligns across 7 bases. The CDR3 consists of 12 residues. V lost 5 bases, J lost 9 bases, and 4 bases stayed unmatched. The CDR3 nucleotides are TGTGCCAGCAGTCCGACTAGCTTTGAGCAGTTCTTC. Translating it yields CASSPTSFEQFF.

The J gene is TRBJ2-7, the V gene TRBV28; 8 bases align to TRBD1. Per the germline V gene, CDR1 is MDHEN and CDR2 is SYDVKM. CDR3 length: 15 amino acids. Germline trimming cut 3 bases from V and 7 bases from J; bases unmatched to any gene: 11. The CDR3 sequence is CASSLNLGQGREQYF. CDR3 sequence (DNA): TGTGCCAGCAGTTTGAACCTCGGACAGGGTAGAGAGCAGTACTTC.

This clone was detected only once. V is TRBV7-2 and J is TRBJ2-7; D might be TRBD2 (5 bases). The germline gives CDR1 SGHTA, CDR2 FQGNSA. Trimming left V 7 bases short and J 3 bases short, with 22 bases between. CDR3 length: 16 residues. The CDR3 nucleotides are TGTGCCAGCACCCCAATGGTTTGGGGTGGAGGCTACGAGCAGTACTTC. Residues: CASTPMVWGGGYEQYF.

The rearrangement joins TRBV27 to TRBJ2-1; TRBD2 matches at 8 bases. The CDR3 extends over 13 amino acids. Germline V lookup: CDR1 MNHEY, CDR2 SMNVEV (reference sequence). V lost 4 bases to trimming and J lost 12 bases; unmatched junction nucleotides: 8. CDR3 protein: CASSWLREGWQFF. The CDR3 nucleotides are TGTGCCAGCAGTTGGTTACGGGAGGGGTGGCAGTTCTTC.

V usage is TRBV27 and J usage is TRBJ2-1, with 10 bases matching TRBD2. This CDR3 is 17 amino acids long. The V gene end was trimmed by 6 bases and the J gene end by 4 bases; junction bases not matched to a gene: 12. Germline CDR1 MNHEY, CDR2 SMNVEV (reference sequence). In DNA form, the CDR3 reads TGTGCCAGCAGCTCCACCTGGACTAGCGGAACTTACAATGAGCAGTTCTTC. Its protein is CASSSTWTSGTYNEQFF.

As concerns this clone: Other DNA sequences of this sample code for an identical CDR3. V and J are TRBV9 and TRBJ2-3, with 7 positions matching TRBD2. Germline V gene data show CDR1 as SGDLS and CDR2 as YYNGEE. CDR3 length: 16 amino acids. V shed 0 bases, J shed 3 bases, and the junction held 7 bases outside the gene matches. CDR3 region: CASSVGAGASTDTQYF. The CDR3 DNA reads as TGTGCCAGCAGCGTAGGGGCGGGAGCGTCGACAGATACGCAGTATTTT.

In DNA form, the CDR3 reads TGTGCCAGCAGTCCCTACCCGGGCACAGATACGCAGTATTTT. Translating gives CASSPYPGTDTQYF. The rearrangement uses TRBV28 and TRBJ2-3; D is ambiguous. Trimming removed 5 bases from V and 1 base from J, with 10 bases in between. Germline CDR1 is MDHEN and CDR2 is SYDVKM. The CDR3 has 14 amino acids.

The V and J genes are TRBV3-1 (or the pseudogene TRBV3-2) and TRBJ1-5; D gene unclear. Per the germline V gene, CDR1 is LGHDT and CDR2 is YNNKEL (reference sequence). V lost 5 bases, J lost 3 bases, and 11 bases lay in between. This CDR3 has 14 amino acids. CDR3 nucleotide sequence: TGTGCCAGCAGCGTGTCCCAGGTCAATCAGCCCCAGCATTTT. This sequence encodes CASSVSQVNQPQHF.

This clone appeared a single time. The CDR3, as DNA: TGCGCCAGCAGCTTGGCGGGTCATGGGAGCTCCTACGAGCAGTACTTC. Its translation is CASSLAGHGSSYEQYF. The chain employs TRBV5-1 and TRBJ2-7, with a tentative D call TRBD2 (5 bases). CDR1 is SGHRS, CDR2 YFSETQ, per germline. V lost 0 bases and J 0 bases, leaving 13 bases between the germline ends. This CDR3 contains 16 residues.

This clone was seen more than once but under ten times. V is TRBV19 and J is TRBJ2-3, with 9 bases that match TRBD2. The CDR3 runs to 12 residues. J was trimmed by 5 bases and V by 6 bases; bases with no gene match: 0. Germline CDR1 LNHDA, CDR2 SQIVND (reference sequence). The CDR3 DNA follows: TGTGCCAGTAGACTAGCGGGAGATACGCAGTATTTT. Translated, it gives CASRLAGDTQYF.

The chain links TRBV11-2 to TRBJ2-7; 8 positions match TRBD2. V trimming: 1 base; J trimming: 2 bases; junction bases outside the gene matches: 7. CDR1 and CDR2 (germline): SGHAT, FQNNGV. The CDR3 has 16 residues. As DNA, the CDR3 is TGTGCCAGCAGCTTAGGTGGAATAGCGGGGACCTACGAGCAGTACTTC. Encoded protein: CASSLGGIAGTYEQYF.

CDR3: CASSLQWTGVGEQYF. The CDR3 region has the DNA TGTGCCAGCAGCCTGCAATGGACAGGCGTCGGCGAGCAGTACTTC. This chain uses TRBV5-5 with TRBJ2-7, with TRBD1 matching 7 bases. Germline V gene sequence: CDR1 SGHKS, CDR2 YYEKEE (reference sequence). J was trimmed by 6 bases and V by 4 bases; bases with no gene match: 13. CDR3 length equals 15 residues.

The chain joins TRBV7-2 to TRBJ2-1, with 10 nucleotides matching TRBD2. CDR1 and CDR2 (germline): SGHTA, FQGNSA. Unmatched junction bases numbered 5, after V lost 2 bases and J lost 7 bases. The CDR3 spans 15 residues. CDR3 DNA sequence: TGTGCCAGCAGCTTAAAACTAGCGGGAACTAATGAGCAGTTCTTC. Translating it yields CASSLKLAGTNEQFF.

The chain couples TRBV2 to TRBJ2-3, with TRBD1 as a possible D gene (5 bases). The CDR3 loop spans 15 amino acids. Germline lookup yields CDR1 SNHLY and CDR2 FYNNEI. Trimming cost V 5 bases and J 2 bases, with 14 bases left between them. This CDR3 is CASSRTPRPTDTQYF. In DNA form, the CDR3 reads TGTGCCAGCAGTCGGACACCCCGGCCCACAGATACGCAGTATTTT.